The entry below describes one TCR beta chain. Its antigen is not identified. V was clipped by 1 base and J by 3 bases, with 10 bases between them. The germline V gene has CDR1 SGHAT and CDR2 FQNNGV. The CDR3 covers 15 residues. Clones were sequenced by immunoSEQ multiplex PCR, and TCRdb holds only the in-frame ones, with some missing. The sample carries 110,000 to 150,000 clones, about 90% recorded once. The sample comes from a study of T cell responses to AZD1222 COVID-19 vaccine. Broader study findings: Repertoire sampling occurred only after the peak T cell response. Donors, mostly white British, included more females; clonal diversity was possibly underestimated. Close to half of all spike-specific TCRs reportedly target regions of the variants that are unmutated.

Specimen: peripheral blood, collected on day 0 of AZD1222 vaccination. The TCR sequence derives from an adult in good health. V is TRBV11-2 and J is TRBJ2-1; no clear D gene. The CDR3: CASSLGVLLYNEQFF. The CDR3 coding sequence is TGTGCCAGCAGCTTAGGGGTCTTACTCTACAATGAGCAGTTCTTC.